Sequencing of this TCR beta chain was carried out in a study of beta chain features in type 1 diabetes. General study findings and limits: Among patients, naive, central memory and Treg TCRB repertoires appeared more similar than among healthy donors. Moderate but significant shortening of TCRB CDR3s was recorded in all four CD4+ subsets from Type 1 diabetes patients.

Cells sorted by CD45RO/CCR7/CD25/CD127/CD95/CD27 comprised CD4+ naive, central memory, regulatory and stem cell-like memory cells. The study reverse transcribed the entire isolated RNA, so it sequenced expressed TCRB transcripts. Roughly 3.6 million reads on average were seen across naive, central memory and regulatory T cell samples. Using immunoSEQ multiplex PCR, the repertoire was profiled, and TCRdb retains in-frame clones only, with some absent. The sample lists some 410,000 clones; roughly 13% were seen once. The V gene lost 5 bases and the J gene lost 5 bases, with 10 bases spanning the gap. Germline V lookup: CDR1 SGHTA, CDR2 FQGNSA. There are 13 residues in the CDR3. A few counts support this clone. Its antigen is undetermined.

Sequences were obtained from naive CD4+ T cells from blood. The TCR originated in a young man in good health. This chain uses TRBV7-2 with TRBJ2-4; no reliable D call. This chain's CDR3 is CASSLSYQNIQYF. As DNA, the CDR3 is TGTGCCAGCAGCCTTTCCTACCAAAACATTCAGTACTTC. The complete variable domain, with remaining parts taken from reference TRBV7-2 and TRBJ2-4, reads GAGVSQSPSNKVTEKGKDVELRCDPISGHTALYWYRQSLGQGLEFLIYFQGNSAPDKSGLPSDRFSAERTGGSVSTLTIQRTQQEDSAVYLCASSLSYQNIQYFGAGTRLSVL.